These 4 T cell receptor beta chains originate from one sample sequenced in a study of molecular identifiers for immune sequencing clone quantification. TCRdb redid the calling of the PCR reads with MiXCR, one entry per CDR3 protein. The table shows about half a million distinct CDR3 sequences, with roughly 24% occurring only once. Input material: naive CD8+ T cells from blood, with Jurkat cell RNA spiked in. The subset here: FACS-sorted CD8+CD4-CCR7+CD45RA+ naive T cells. The receptors derive from a human donor in good health. Some libraries in this study had Jurkat cell RNA spiked in.

This clonotype was found a few times. One end of the junction does not line up with germline, which may come from a read error. The chain combines TRBV19 with TRBJ1-5; D uncertain. The germline gives CDR1 LNHDA, CDR2 SQIVND (reference sequence). The CDR3 runs 14 residues. In nucleotides, the CDR3 is TGTGCCAGTAGCATAGCGACGGGCAGTCAGCCCCAGCATTTT. Translated: CASSIATGSQPQHF.

This clonotype appeared many times. The chain links TRBV11-2 to TRBJ2-4; maybe TRBD1 (7 bases). The CDR3 sequence is 15 residues long. Deletions cut 5 bases from V and 1 base from J, with 12 bases between. In germline, CDR1 is SGHAT, CDR2 FQNNGV. As DNA, the CDR3 is TGTGCCAGCAGCCCATCAGGGGGGGCCAAAAACATTCAGTACTTC. Protein: CASSPSGGAKNIQYF.

This clonotype was counted a few times. A much larger clonotype is one base distant, so this may be a read error. The chain combines TRBV6-5 with TRBJ2-6, with D perhaps assigned TRBD1 or TRBD2 (6 bases each). The CDR3 is 19 residues long. The germline V gene encodes CDR1 MNHEY and CDR2 SVGAGI. The V gene lost 6 bases and the J gene lost 2 bases, with 23 bases spanning the gap. The CDR3 DNA follows: TGTGCCAGCAGACCTGCTCGGGGGCGCGAGGATCCTGGGGCCAACGTCCTGACTTTC. Protein: CASRPARGREDPGANVLTF.

Note on this clonotype: Since a much larger clone is just one base distant, this may be a read error. The rearrangement joins TRBV11-2 to TRBJ2-1, with a weak D call TRBD2 (6 bases). Germline V gene sequence: CDR1 SGHAT, CDR2 FQNNGV. V was shortened by 0 bases and J by 10 bases, with 22 bases between the two germline ends. CDR3 length: 17 amino acids. CDR3 nucleotide sequence: TGTGCCAGCAGCTTAGAAGGACGGGAGCTTCAGATCAGGGAGCAGTTCTTC. This translates into CASSLEGRELQIREQFF.